This T cell receptor (beta chain) was sequenced in a study of glioma-infiltrating T cells. The CDR3 consists of 14 residues. Between the trimmed V and J ends, which lost 2 bases and 6 bases, there was a span of 11 bases. Germline-derived CDR1 and CDR2 are LNHDA and SQIVND (reference sequence). Using RNA template, CDR3s of TCR alpha and beta were amplified with iRepertoire arm-PCR. TCRdb itself ran the multiplex PCR reads through MiXCR, one entry per CDR3 protein. Among roughly 350,000 distinct CDR3 sequences listed, about 40% were seen once. This receptor was taken from a human donor with low-grade glioma or glioblastoma, undergoing nonglioma brain surgery, or in good health (not recorded which). This chain uses TRBV19 with TRBJ2-4; maybe TRBD1 (5 bases). What was sequenced was glioma tissue, nonneoplastic brain tissue, or PBMCs (not recorded which). In nucleotides, the CDR3 is TGTGCCAGTAGTATAAGGGGAACTTTAAACATTCAGTACTTC. It encodes CASSIRGTLNIQYF.